This TCR beta chain was documented in a study of T cell clonality in common variable immunodeficiency. Only a few counts were recorded for this clone. Its antigen is still unknown. Read sequence stops 3 residues before the CDR3 end, and the germline J gene provides the missing end. The identical CDR3 is also encoded by other nucleotide sequences in the sample. Most patients and controls had Caucasian heritage. General study points: Reportedly, TCR beta sequences from common variable immunodeficiency showed fewer deletions and N-nucleotide insertions.

Profiling relied on immunoSEQ multiplex PCR, and the TCRdb table lists in-frame clones only, not all of them. The repertoire yields about 39,000 clones, none seen only once; the top ten contain more than 2.5%. The CDR3 runs to 15 residues. The germline CDR1 and CDR2 sequences are KGHSH and LQKENI. V shed 3 bases and J 1 base; nucleotides not matched to a gene: 4. The specimen sequenced was peripheral blood mononuclear cells. The TCR originated in a person aged 18 to 75 in good health. The chain joins TRBV18 to TRBJ1-1; 8 positions match TRBD1. CDR3 sequence reads: CASSPMGQENTEAFF. The sequenced CDR3 bases are TGTGCCAGCTCACCGATGGGACAGGAGAACACTGAA.